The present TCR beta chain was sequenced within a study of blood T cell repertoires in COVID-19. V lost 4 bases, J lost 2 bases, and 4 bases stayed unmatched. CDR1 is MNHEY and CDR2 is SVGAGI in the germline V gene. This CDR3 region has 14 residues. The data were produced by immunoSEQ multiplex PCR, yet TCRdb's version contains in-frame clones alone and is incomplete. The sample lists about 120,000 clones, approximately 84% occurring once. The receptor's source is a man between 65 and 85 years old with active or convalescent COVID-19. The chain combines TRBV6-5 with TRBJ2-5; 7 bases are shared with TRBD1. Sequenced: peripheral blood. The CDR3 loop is CASSSGQLQETQYF. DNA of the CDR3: TGTGCCAGCAGTTCGGGACAGTTGCAAGAGACCCAGTACTTC.